This T cell receptor (beta chain) derives from a study of T cells expressing NK-cell markers. The CDR3 is made up of 16 amino acids. Germline assignment: CDR1 MNHEY and CDR2 SVGEGT. Following a re-call of the 5' RACE reads, TCRdb has one entry per CDR3 protein and lacks DNA. This repertoire includes 400,000 or so distinct CDR3 sequences. Sequenced material: blood T cells: a sorted CD56 or NKG2C T cell subset, CD4+ or CD8+ T cells, or bulk PBMC T cells (not recorded which). The chain uses TRBV6-2 or TRBV6-3 and TRBJ1-5; the D call of TRBD1 rests on TCRdb alone, since no DNA is present to check it. The sequence came from a woman aged 45 to 65 in good health. The CDR3 sequence is CASSWGLDYSNQPQHF.